Shown below are 22 T cell receptor beta chains from a single sample sequenced in a study of T cell responses to AZD1222 COVID-19 vaccine. Generated by immunoSEQ multiplex PCR, the TCRdb table keeps only in-frame clones and is missing some. The table shows 87,000 or so clones, with 85% to 90% occurring only once. This specimen consisted of peripheral blood, obtained on day 0 of AZD1222 vaccination. All receptors derive from an adult in good health.

The chain is built from TRBV14 and TRBJ1-1; D is unclear. The CDR3 consists of 15 residues. CDR1 is SGHDN and CDR2 is FVKESK in the germline V gene. With 1 base removed from V and 6 bases from J, the gap between germline ends came to 15 bases. This CDR3 is CASSQGLGKLAEAFF. The DNA of the CDR3 is TGTGCCAGCAGCCAAGGATTAGGGAAATTGGCTGAAGCTTTCTTT.

V and J are TRBV9 and TRBJ1-5; weak D call: TRBD1 (5 bases). The CDR3 runs to 18 residues. Germline values: CDR1 SGDLS, CDR2 YYNGEE. V was cut by 0 bases and J by 2 bases, with 18 bases left in between. This CDR3 reads CASSVDDGGAYGNQPQHF. DNA for the CDR3: TGTGCCAGCAGCGTAGACGACGGCGGGGCTTACGGCAATCAGCCCCAGCATTTT.

This rearrangement joins TRBV19 to TRBJ2-3; D unclear. The CDR3 loop spans 13 amino acids. The germline gives CDR1 LNHDA, CDR2 SQIVND (reference sequence). Between the trimmed V and J ends, which lost 1 base and 8 bases, there was a span of 10 bases. The CDR3 loop is CASSIGPEATQYF. CDR3 DNA: TGTGCCAGTAGTATAGGGCCCGAAGCTACGCAGTATTTT. The whole variable domain, filled in from reference TRBV19 and TRBJ2-3, reads DGGITQSPKYLFRKEGQNVTLSCEQNLNHDAMYWYRQDPGQGLRLIYYSQIVNDFQKGDIAEGYSVSREKKESFPLTVTSAQKNPTAFYLCASSIGPEATQYFGPGTRLTVL.

This clone was detected only a few times. At one end, the junction sequence differs from germline, possibly due to a read error. The rearrangement uses TRBV7-7 and TRBJ1-1, with D unclear. Per the germline V gene, CDR1 is SSHAT and CDR2 is FNYEAQ (reference sequence). The CDR3 length is 13 residues. This chain's CDR3 is CASSRSVNTEAFF. The CDR3 DNA is TGTGCTAGCAGCCGATCAGTGAACACTGAAGCTTTCTTT.

This rearrangement joins TRBV11-2 to TRBJ2-3; D is undetermined. Per germline, CDR1 SGHAT and CDR2 FQNNGV. The germline V and J ends were trimmed by 5 bases and 6 bases, with 9 bases remaining between them. The CDR3 totals 12 residues. The CDR3 here is CASSALSDTQYF. For the CDR3, the DNA is TGTGCCAGCAGCGCCCTATCCGATACGCAGTATTTT.

This clone came up once. CDR3 sequence: CASSRTGLYGYTF. CDR3 sequence (DNA): TGCGCCAGCAGCCGAACAGGACTCTATGGCTACACCTTC. The chain uses TRBV4-1 and TRBJ1-2; a possible D gene is TRBD1 (5 bases). From germline, CDR1 is MGHRA and CDR2 YSYEKL. The CDR3 runs to 13 residues. Trimming left V 4 bases short and J 4 bases short, with 10 bases between.

DNA of the CDR3: TGTGCCAGCAGCTCCCAGGGTCCTACGTTTTACAATGAGCAGTTCTTC. Residues: CASSSQGPTFYNEQFF. This rearrangement joins TRBV11-2 to TRBJ2-1; TRBD1 might be the D (5 bases). The V gene's germline CDR1 is SGHAT and CDR2 FQNNGV. V was pared by 4 bases and J by 4 bases, with 17 bases between. The CDR3 runs 16 residues.

The rearrangement uses TRBV27 and TRBJ2-7; TRBD1 agrees at 8 bases. The CDR3 spans 15 residues. CDR1 is MNHEY, CDR2 SMNVEV, per germline (reference sequence). Germline trimming cut 4 bases from V and 3 bases from J; bases unmatched to any gene: 8. The CDR3 DNA reads TGTGCCAGCAGTTCAGGACAGGGAAGTCTCTACGAGCAGTACTTC. Its protein product is CASSSGQGSLYEQYF.

V is TRBV6-4 and J is TRBJ2-4; D ambiguous. This CDR3 comprises 11 residues. Trimming pared 8 bases from V and 6 bases from J, leaving 8 bases between. CDR1 and CDR2 from the germline V gene are MRHNA and SNTAGT. The CDR3 nucleotides are TGTGCCAGCGCACCAAGAAACATTCAGTACTTC. Translation gives CASAPRNIQYF.

The V gene is TRBV4-1, the J gene TRBJ2-7; D is unresolved. Germline CDR1 MGHRA, CDR2 YSYEKL. The V gene lost 0 bases and the J gene lost 7 bases, with 7 bases spanning the gap. The CDR3 loop spans 12 amino acids. The CDR3 nucleotides are TGCGCCAGCAGCCAAGACCACGGAGAGCAGTACTTC. Protein: CASSQDHGEQYF.

This clone has only one observation. The chain is built from TRBV19 and TRBJ2-1; D ambiguous. This CDR3 region has 15 residues. The V gene's germline CDR1 is LNHDA and CDR2 SQIVND (reference sequence). V gave up 4 bases and J gave up 4 bases, with 14 bases separating them. In DNA form, the CDR3 reads TGTGCCAGTAGTAGGGATGTCCTACTATACAATGAGCAGTTCTTC. Its protein is CASSRDVLLYNEQFF.

The chain carries TRBV27 and TRBJ1-3; TRBD1 matches at 7 bases. The CDR3 consists of 19 residues. V shed 9 bases, J shed 0 bases, and the junction held 20 bases outside the gene matches. Germline lookup yields CDR1 MNHEY and CDR2 SMNVEV (reference sequence). CDR3 in amino acids: CASPLGDSLRMSSGNTIYF. The CDR3 DNA is TGTGCCAGTCCTCTTGGGGACAGTCTCCGAATGAGCTCTGGAAACACCATATATTTT.

The J gene is TRBJ2-7, the V gene TRBV3-1 (or the pseudogene TRBV3-2); the D gene could be TRBD1 or TRBD2 (5 bases each). This CDR3 has 14 residues. With 4 bases removed from V and 3 bases from J, the gap between germline ends came to 13 bases. The V gene's germline CDR1 is LGHDT and CDR2 YNNKEL (reference sequence). In DNA form, the CDR3 reads TGTGCCAGCAGCCGGAGCCGGGGCAGCTACGAGCAGTACTTC. It yields the protein CASSRSRGSYEQYF.

The chain combines TRBV7-8 with TRBJ1-4, with D perhaps matching TRBD1 (5 bases). The germline V gene has CDR1 SGHVS and CDR2 FQNEAQ. The CDR3 is made up of 15 amino acids. V lost 1 base to trimming and J lost 13 bases, with 19 bases between them. DNA of the CDR3: TGTGCCAGCAGCTTAGATGGCCAGGGTGGGAGGAGACTGTTTTTT. Its translation: CASSLDGQGGRRLFF.

V usage is TRBV3-1 (or the pseudogene TRBV3-2) and J usage is TRBJ1-2; D is undetermined. This CDR3 region has 15 residues. Per germline, CDR1 LGHDT and CDR2 YNNKEL (reference sequence). Trimming took 3 bases from V and 0 from J, leaving 11 bases between them. CDR3 in amino acids: CASSQEIGSNYGYTF. The DNA for the CDR3 is TGTGCCAGCAGCCAGGAGATCGGGTCTAACTATGGCTACACCTTC.

V gene TRBV14 combines with J gene TRBJ1-2, with 9 bases aligning to TRBD1. This CDR3 contains 16 residues. Germline V gives CDR1 SGHDN, CDR2 FVKESK. The junction had 9 bases not matched to a gene; V was cut back by 3 bases and J by 4 bases. For the CDR3, the DNA is TGTGCCAGCAGCCAGGACAGGGGACCCCCAGGCTATGGCTACACCTTC. Translating gives CASSQDRGPPGYGYTF.

The chain combines TRBV3-1 (or the pseudogene TRBV3-2) with TRBJ1-5; D ambiguous. This CDR3 spans 12 amino acids. V shed 3 bases and J shed 4 bases, with 4 bases lying between them. CDR1 is LGHDT and CDR2 is YNNKEL in the germline V gene (reference sequence). The CDR3 loop reads CASSQGNQPQHF. The CDR3, as DNA: TGTGCCAGCAGCCAGGGGAATCAGCCCCAGCATTTT.

The V and J genes are TRBV30 and TRBJ2-3; D remains ambiguous. In germline, CDR1 is GTSNPN, CDR2 SVGIG (reference sequence). The CDR3 is 14 amino acids. V was shortened by 0 bases and J by 6 bases, with 13 bases between the two germline ends. The CDR3 DNA sequence: TGTGCCTGGAGTGTAAGGGTTGGGAAGGATACGCAGTATTTT. Its translation is CAWSVRVGKDTQYF.

The genes are TRBV7-6 and TRBJ2-2, with a tentative D call TRBD2 (5 bases). CDR1 is SGHVS, CDR2 FNYEAQ, per germline. The CDR3 spans 16 residues. V was pared by 5 bases and J by 4 bases, with 17 bases between. The CDR3 bases are TGTGCCAGCAGCCCCCGAGGGTCTTGGGGCACCGGGGAGCTGTTTTTT. Translating it yields CASSPRGSWGTGELFF.

The CDR3 DNA is TGTGCCAGCAGCCCACAGGGTAGAAAAGGGGAGCTGTTTTTT. Protein: CASSPQGRKGELFF. The chain couples TRBV5-6 to TRBJ2-2, with D perhaps matching TRBD1 (6 bases). The V end lost 4 bases, the J end lost 8 bases, and 15 bases lay between the germline ends. From germline, CDR1 is SGHDT and CDR2 YYEEEE. The CDR3 loop spans 14 amino acids.

V gene TRBV7-9 combines with J gene TRBJ2-4, with D possibly being TRBD1 or TRBD2 (6 bases each). This CDR3 region has 11 residues. Trimming stripped 8 bases from V and 6 bases from J, with 8 bases between. CDR1 is SEHNR and CDR2 is FQNEAQ in the germline V gene (reference sequence). In DNA, the CDR3 is TGTGCCAGCTGGGGGGCAAACATTCAGTACTTC. It codes for CASWGANIQYF.

The V call is TRBV7-2, the J call TRBJ2-5, with 12 bases lining up with TRBD2. The CDR3 contains 17 residues. The junction had 13 bases not matched to a gene; V was cut back by 6 bases and J by 5 bases. The germline V gene encodes CDR1 SGHTA and CDR2 FQGNSA. The DNA for the CDR3 is TGTGCCAGCAGTTCAACACGGACTAGCGGGGACCGGGAGACCCAGTACTTC. Protein sequence: CASSSTRTSGDRETQYF.